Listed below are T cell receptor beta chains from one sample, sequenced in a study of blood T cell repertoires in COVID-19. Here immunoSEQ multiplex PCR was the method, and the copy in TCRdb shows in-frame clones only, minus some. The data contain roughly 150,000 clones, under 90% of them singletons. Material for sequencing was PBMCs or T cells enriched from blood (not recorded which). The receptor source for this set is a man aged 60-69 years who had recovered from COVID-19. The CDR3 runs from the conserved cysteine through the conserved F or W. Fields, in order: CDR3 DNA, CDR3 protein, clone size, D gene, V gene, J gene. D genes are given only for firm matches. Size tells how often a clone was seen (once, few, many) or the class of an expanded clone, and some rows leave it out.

TGTGCCAGCAGTTTCCGGGAGCCCCGAAGGCGCTACACCTTC	CASSFREPRRRYTF	.	.	TRBV28	TRBJ1-2
TGTGCCAGCAGCGTAGTGGATAGCGGGAGGGATGAGCAGTTCTTC	CASSVVDSGRDEQFF	.	TRBD2	TRBV9	TRBJ2-1
TGTGCCAGCTCACCACGCCCTAGCGTTGAAGACGAGCAGTACTTC	CASSPRPSVEDEQYF	once	.	TRBV18	TRBJ2-7
TGTGCCAGCAGCCCTCTAACTAGCGGAATCACCGGGGAGCTGTTTTTT	CASSPLTSGITGELFF	.	TRBD2	TRBV11-2	TRBJ2-2
TGTGCCAGCTCAGGCGGACTAGCTGCTGGCACAGATACGCAGTATTTT	CASSGGLAAGTDTQYF	.	TRBD2	TRBV18	TRBJ2-3
TGTGCCAGCTCACCAGCCCTCTCGGGGGGCACTGAAGCTTTCTTT	CASSPALSGGTEAFF	once	.	TRBV18	TRBJ1-1
TGTGCCAGCAGTGTAGTAACAGGGGGCAATCAGCCCCAGCATTTT	CASSVVTGGNQPQHF	once	TRBD1	TRBV2	TRBJ1-5
TGTGCCTGGAGTGTTGGGACAGGACAGCATTTT	CAWSVGTGQHF	.	TRBD1	TRBV30	TRBJ1-5
TGTGCCAGCAGCGACCAAGGACTAGCGGGGGGGTTAGAGACCCAGTACTTC	CASSDQGLAGGLETQYF	.	TRBD2	TRBV9	TRBJ2-5
TGTGCCAGCTCACGGGAGACTAGCGGGGGTAGCTCCTACAATGAGCAGTTCTTC	CASSRETSGGSSYNEQFF	.	TRBD2	TRBV18	TRBJ2-1
TGTGCCAGCAGCTTAGGGGCGCGATCCACAGATACGCAGTATTTT	CASSLGARSTDTQYF	.	.	TRBV11-3	TRBJ2-3
TGTGCCTGGAGTGATGGGCGATCTGGAAACACCATATATTTT	CAWSDGRSGNTIYF	.	.	TRBV30	TRBJ1-3
TGTGCCAGCAGCCACATTGACAGGGTTCAAGAGACCCAGTACTTC	CASSHIDRVQETQYF	few	TRBD1	TRBV3-1/TRBV3-2	TRBJ2-5
TGTGCCAGCAGCCAAGGCGGACAGGGATACGAGCAGTACTTC	CASSQGGQGYEQYF	.	TRBD1	TRBV9	TRBJ2-7
TGTGCCAGCAGCCAAGGAGGTTCAGGGTCTGGAAACACCATATATTTT	CASSQGGSGSGNTIYF	.	.	TRBV14	TRBJ1-3
TGCGCCAGCAGTGAGTCTCAGGGCAGGGTGATTTGCTCGGAACATAAAGGCTACTCCTACGAGCAGTACTTC	CASSESQGRVICSEHKGYSYEQYF	.	.	TRBV10-1	TRBJ2-7
TGTGCCAGCAGCCCGGGACACGGACTCTACGAGCAGTACTTC	CASSPGHGLYEQYF	.	.	TRBV11-2	TRBJ2-7
TGTGCCAGCAGCTTGGGTAGCGGGATAAACGAGCAGTACTTC	CASSLGSGINEQYF	.	TRBD2	TRBV7-3	TRBJ2-7
TGTGCCAGTAGTGCCACAGGGAGCGAGACCCAGTACTTC	CASSATGSETQYF	.	.	TRBV19	TRBJ2-5